This T cell receptor beta chain was sequenced in a study of T cell repertoires in cytomegalovirus infection. Overall study: Both recently identified HLA-C-restricted and well-studied HLA-B-restricted CMV epitopes were used in the study. Indicated by public TCR beta signatures were CMV infection and matching HLA type. Study conclusions and caveats: HLA-C-restricted CMV clonotypes gave the most frequent clonotype in two of eight donors. Individuals carrying CMV plus the relevant HLA were identified by cumulative frequency of public TCR beta families.

TCRdb fed the reads into MiXCR, producing one record per CDR3 protein. Of 900,000 to 950,000 distinct CDR3 sequences detected, approximately 33% appear once; the ten largest clones hold about an eighth. The CDR3 covers 17 residues. The germline CDR1 and CDR2 sequences are SQVTM and ANQGSEA. V gave up 2 bases and J gave up 5 bases; unmatched junction bases: 17. Note on this clonotype: Its cognate antigen is unknown.

Sequencing was performed on cultured CD8+ T cells from PBMCs, taken from culture after CMV antigen stimulation. This chain links TRBV29-1 with TRBJ2-5, with 7 bases aligning to TRBD1. The receptor comes from a human donor in good health (CMV status not recorded). Some clones in this sample may be carry-over from other donors' samples. CDR3 sequence (DNA): TGCAGCGTTGAATATAAGGGACAGCCGCCCGTAGGTGAGACCCAGTACTTC. The encoded protein is CSVEYKGQPPVGETQYF.